A selection of T cell receptor beta chains follows, all from one sample in a study of graft-versus-host responses after intestinal transplantation. These TCRs are of unknown antigen specificity. Some clones are missing from TCRdb's copy, which holds only in-frame ones; the method was immunoSEQ multiplex PCR. The table records about 120,000 clones, roughly 93% of them present only once. The starting material was unstimulated CD4+ T cells sorted from spleen or lymph node cells, obtained before intestinal transplant. All receptors come from a human donor who received an intestinal transplant. The CDR3 runs from the conserved cysteine through the conserved F or W. Each record gives: clone size, CDR3 length, D gene, J gene, V gene, CDR3 DNA, CDR3 protein. A D gene is named only where the DNA matches it firmly. Some rows have no size entry. The others give once, few or many, or a class for an expanded clone.

abundance: once; len: 14; d_gene: NA; j_gene: TRBJ1-2; v_gene: TRBV5-1; CDR3nt: TGCGCCAGCAGCTTAGACAGGAACCACTATGGCTACACCTTC; CDR3aa: CASSLDRNHYGYTF
abundance: NA; len: 15; d_gene: TRBD2; j_gene: TRBJ2-7; v_gene: TRBV6-5; CDR3nt: TGTGCCAGCAGTTACGCGGGAGGCCTTTCCTACGAGCAGTACTTC; CDR3aa: CASSYAGGLSYEQYF
abundance: NA; len: 14; d_gene: NA; j_gene: TRBJ2-7; v_gene: TRBV5-1; CDR3nt: TGCGCCAGCAGCCCGAGGACGGGAAACTACGAGCAGTACTTC; CDR3aa: CASSPRTGNYEQYF
abundance: NA; len: 15; d_gene: TRBD1; j_gene: TRBJ2-1; v_gene: TRBV5-1; CDR3nt: TGCGCCAGCAGCTCCGGGACAGGGAAAAACAATGAGCAGTTCTTC; CDR3aa: CASSSGTGKNNEQFF
abundance: once; len: 14; d_gene: TRBD2; j_gene: TRBJ2-7; v_gene: TRBV25-1; CDR3nt: TGTGCCAGCAGAGCGGGAGGGCCTTCCTACGAGCAGTACTTC; CDR3aa: CASRAGGPSYEQYF
abundance: once; len: 15; d_gene: NA; j_gene: TRBJ2-7; v_gene: TRBV6-6; CDR3nt: TGTGCCAGCAGCCAATCCCCCGGCGGGAAGCGCGAGCAGTACTTC; CDR3aa: CASSQSPGGKREQYF
abundance: NA; len: 15; d_gene: NA; j_gene: TRBJ1-2; v_gene: TRBV6-5; CDR3nt: TGTGCCAGCAGTTACTCGCGGGGCAGCAACTATGGCTACACCTTC; CDR3aa: CASSYSRGSNYGYTF
abundance: NA; len: 14; d_gene: TRBD1; j_gene: TRBJ2-7; v_gene: TRBV18; CDR3nt: TGTGCCAGCTCACTTACTACGACAGGGTACGAGCAGTACTTC; CDR3aa: CASSLTTTGYEQYF
abundance: NA; len: 15; d_gene: NA; j_gene: TRBJ2-1; v_gene: TRBV19; CDR3nt: TGTGCCAGTAGACTGGACCCTAACGCCTACAATGAGCAGTTCTTC; CDR3aa: CASRLDPNAYNEQFF
abundance: NA; len: 14; d_gene: TRBD1; j_gene: TRBJ2-5; v_gene: TRBV18; CDR3nt: TGTGCCAGCTCACCTCAGACAGGGGAAGAGACCCAGTACTTC; CDR3aa: CASSPQTGEETQYF
abundance: NA; len: 14; d_gene: NA; j_gene: TRBJ2-3; v_gene: TRBV5-4; CDR3nt: TGTGCCAGCAGCTTGAGAATAGATGCGGATACGCAGTATTTT; CDR3aa: CASSLRIDADTQYF
abundance: once; len: 15; d_gene: NA; j_gene: TRBJ1-1; v_gene: TRBV6-5; CDR3nt: TGTGCCAGCAGTTACTCGATAGGGCTGAACACTGAAGCTTTCTTT; CDR3aa: CASSYSIGLNTEAFF
abundance: once; len: 14; d_gene: NA; j_gene: TRBJ2-1; v_gene: TRBV7-3; CDR3nt: TGTGCCAGCAGTAGGGGTCCCCCCTACAATGAGCAGTTCTTC; CDR3aa: CASSRGPPYNEQFF
abundance: once; len: 14; d_gene: TRBD1; j_gene: TRBJ2-7; v_gene: TRBV28; CDR3nt: TGTGCCAGCGGGGCAGACAGGGGGCCTTTCGAGCAGTACTTC; CDR3aa: CASGADRGPFEQYF
abundance: NA; len: 14; d_gene: NA; j_gene: TRBJ2-3; v_gene: TRBV9; CDR3nt: TGTGCCAGCAGCCTATCACGGAATTTGGATACGCAGTATTTT; CDR3aa: CASSLSRNLDTQYF
abundance: NA; len: 17; d_gene: TRBD1; j_gene: TRBJ1-4; v_gene: TRBV13; CDR3nt: TGTGCCAGCAGCCCTCACAGGGGGCAGGGGTTTGGTGAAAAACTGTTTTTT; CDR3aa: CASSPHRGQGFGEKLFF
abundance: NA; len: 16; d_gene: NA; j_gene: TRBJ2-2; v_gene: TRBV4-2; CDR3nt: TGTGCCAGCAGCCAAATTAGCGGACGACACACCGGGGAGCTGTTTTTT; CDR3aa: CASSQISGRHTGELFF
abundance: NA; len: 20; d_gene: TRBD2; j_gene: TRBJ2-1; v_gene: TRBV2; CDR3nt: TGTGCCAGCAGTGAAGCTCTCGGTCGGCGCGGGAGCCCAAGGTACAATGAGCAGTTCTTC; CDR3aa: CASSEALGRRGSPRYNEQFF
abundance: NA; len: 13; d_gene: NA; j_gene: TRBJ1-5; v_gene: TRBV6-4; CDR3nt: TGTGCCAGCAGTGCGAGGGAAGGGGCGCCCCAGCATTTT; CDR3aa: CASSAREGAPQHF
abundance: once; len: 15; d_gene: TRBD1; j_gene: TRBJ1-1; v_gene: TRBV2; CDR3nt: TGTGCCAGCAGTGAAGGGACAGGGTTAAGGACTGAAGCTTTCTTT; CDR3aa: CASSEGTGLRTEAFF
abundance: NA; len: 17; d_gene: TRBD1; j_gene: TRBJ1-2; v_gene: TRBV6-1; CDR3nt: TGTGCCAGCAGTGGACCTCAGGGGGCGCAGCCGAAGAAGGGCTACACCTTC; CDR3aa: CASSGPQGAQPKKGYTF
abundance: NA; len: 15; d_gene: TRBD1; j_gene: TRBJ2-3; v_gene: TRBV11-2; CDR3nt: TGTGCCAGCAGCCTACAGGGGGCGCGGACAGATACGCAGTATTTT; CDR3aa: CASSLQGARTDTQYF
abundance: NA; len: 13; d_gene: NA; j_gene: TRBJ2-7; v_gene: TRBV11-2; CDR3nt: TGTGCCAGCAGCTTAGGGTCGCTTTTTGAGCAGTACTTC; CDR3aa: CASSLGSLFEQYF
abundance: NA; len: 13; d_gene: NA; j_gene: TRBJ2-3; v_gene: TRBV11-3; CDR3nt: TGTGCCAGCAGCTTAGACGGGGGCGGTACGCAGTATTTT; CDR3aa: CASSLDGGGTQYF
abundance: NA; len: 17; d_gene: NA; j_gene: TRBJ2-3; v_gene: TRBV1; CDR3nt: TGCACCAGCAGCCATATCCGAGGGACTAGGAGGACAGATACGCAGTATTTT; CDR3aa: CTSSHIRGTRRTDTQYF
abundance: once; len: 15; d_gene: NA; j_gene: TRBJ2-5; v_gene: TRBV6-1; CDR3nt: TGTGCCAGCAGGACCCGGGACTTAAAGCTAGAGACCCAGTACTTC; CDR3aa: CASRTRDLKLETQYF
abundance: NA; len: 16; d_gene: TRBD1; j_gene: TRBJ1-5; v_gene: TRBV27; CDR3nt: TGTGCCAGCAGACGAACGGGACAGGGTAGCAATCAGCCCCAGCATTTT; CDR3aa: CASRRTGQGSNQPQHF
abundance: NA; len: 14; d_gene: NA; j_gene: TRBJ2-2; v_gene: TRBV6-1; CDR3nt: TGTGCCAGCAGTAGCGGCCCGAACACCGGGGAGCTGTTTTTT; CDR3aa: CASSSGPNTGELFF